This TCR beta chain originates from a study of blood T cell repertoires in COVID-19. Looking at the study overall: Acute and convalescent COVID-19 samples came from the United States, Italy and Spain. Nucleic acid was either cDNA or gDNA, and it came from T cells, B-cell-depleted T cells, or PBMCs.

As originally analysed: Reference gene primer amplification gave nucleated cell count estimates. The repertoire was sequenced with immunoSEQ multiplex PCR; TCRdb's copy has only in-frame clones and lacks some. V and J calls and clone size are as listed in that table; D and trimming were resolved from the DNA. Of 130,000 to 150,000 clones listed, more than 75% are singletons. The CDR3 is 17 residues long. The ends were cut back, 0 bases at V and 3 bases at J, with 18 bases in the middle. Germline CDR1 SGHRS, CDR2 YFSETQ. Those enrolled, adults aged 18 to 89 years, came from 25 or so US areas. Source material: PBMCs or T cells enriched from blood (not recorded which). This clonotype was obtained from a woman aged 25 to 39 with acute COVID-19. The chain joins TRBV5-1 to TRBJ1-1; the D is unclear. CDR3 sequence reads: CASSLGYTRTEDTEAFF. The CDR3 nucleotides read TGCGCCAGCAGCTTGGGCTACACCCGGACGGAGGACACTGAAGCTTTCTTT. The complete variable domain, with remaining parts taken from reference TRBV5-1 and TRBJ1-1, reads KAGVTQTPRYLIKTRGQQVTLSCSPISGHRSVSWYQQTPGQGLQFLFEYFSETQRNKGNFPGRFSGRQFSNSRSEMNVSTLELGDSALYLCASSLGYTRTEDTEAFFGQGTRLTVV.